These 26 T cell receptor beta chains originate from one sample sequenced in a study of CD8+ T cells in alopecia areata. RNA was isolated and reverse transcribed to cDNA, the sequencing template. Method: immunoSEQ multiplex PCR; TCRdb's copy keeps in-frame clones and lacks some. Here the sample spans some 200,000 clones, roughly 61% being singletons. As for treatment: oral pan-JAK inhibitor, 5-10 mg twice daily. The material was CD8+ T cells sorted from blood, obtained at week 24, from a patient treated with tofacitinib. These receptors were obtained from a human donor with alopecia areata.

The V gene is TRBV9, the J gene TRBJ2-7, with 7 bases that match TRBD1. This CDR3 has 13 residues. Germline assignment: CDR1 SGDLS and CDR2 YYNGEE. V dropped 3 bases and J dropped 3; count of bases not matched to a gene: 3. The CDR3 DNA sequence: TGTGCCAGCAGCGACCGGGACAGCTACGAGCAGTACTTC. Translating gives CASSDRDSYEQYF.

The CDR3 here is CATSRSPENTEAFF. In DNA, the CDR3 is TGTGCCACCAGCAGAAGCCCGGAGAACACTGAAGCTTTCTTT. The chain has TRBV15 and TRBJ1-1; D gene uncertain. Germline-derived CDR1 and CDR2 are LNHNV and YYDKDF (reference sequence). V lost 2 bases and J lost 1, with 8 bases in between. This CDR3 comprises 14 residues.

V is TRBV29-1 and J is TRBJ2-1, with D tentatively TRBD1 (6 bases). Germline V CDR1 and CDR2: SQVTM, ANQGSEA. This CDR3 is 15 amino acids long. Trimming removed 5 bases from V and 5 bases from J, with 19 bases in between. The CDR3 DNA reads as TGCAGCGTTACGACCGGGACACTATCTAACAATGAGCAGTTCTTC. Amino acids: CSVTTGTLSNNEQFF.

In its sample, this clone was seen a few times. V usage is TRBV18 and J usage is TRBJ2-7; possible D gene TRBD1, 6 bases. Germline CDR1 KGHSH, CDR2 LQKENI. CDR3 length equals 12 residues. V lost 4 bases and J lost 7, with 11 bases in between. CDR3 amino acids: CASSRRQDEQYF. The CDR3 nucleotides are TGTGCCAGCTCACGGAGACAGGATGAGCAGTACTTC.

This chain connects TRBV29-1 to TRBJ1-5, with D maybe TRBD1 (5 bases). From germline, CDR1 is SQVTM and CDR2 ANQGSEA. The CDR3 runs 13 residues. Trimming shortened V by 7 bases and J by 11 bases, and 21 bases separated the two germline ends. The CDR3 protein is CSAPINSRDAQHF. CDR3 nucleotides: TGCAGCGCCCCTATAAATAGCCGGGACGCCCAGCATTTT.

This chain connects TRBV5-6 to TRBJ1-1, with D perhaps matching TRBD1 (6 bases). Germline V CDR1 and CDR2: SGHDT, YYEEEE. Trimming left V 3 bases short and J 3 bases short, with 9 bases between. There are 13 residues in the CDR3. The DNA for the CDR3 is TGTGCCAGCAGCTGGGGGGCAGACACTGAAGCTTTCTTT. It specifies CASSWGADTEAFF.

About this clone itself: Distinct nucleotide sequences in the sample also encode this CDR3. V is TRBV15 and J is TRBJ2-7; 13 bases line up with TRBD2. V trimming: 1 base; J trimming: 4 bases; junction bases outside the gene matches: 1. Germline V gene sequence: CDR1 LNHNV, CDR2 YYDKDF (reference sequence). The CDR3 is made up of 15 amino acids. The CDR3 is CATSRGTSGGYEQYF. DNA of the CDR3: TGTGCCACCAGCAGAGGGACTAGCGGGGGTTACGAGCAGTACTTC.

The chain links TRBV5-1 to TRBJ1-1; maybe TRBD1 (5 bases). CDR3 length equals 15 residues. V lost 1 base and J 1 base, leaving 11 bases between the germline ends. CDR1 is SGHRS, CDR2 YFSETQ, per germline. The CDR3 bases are TGCGCCAGCAGCTTGAGGAATGGGGGGAACACTGAAGCTTTCTTT. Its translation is CASSLRNGGNTEAFF. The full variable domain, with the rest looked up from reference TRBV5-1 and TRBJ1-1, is KAGVTQTPRYLIKTRGQQVTLSCSPISGHRSVSWYQQTPGQGLQFLFEYFSETQRNKGNFPGRFSGRQFSNSRSEMNVSTLELGDSALYLCASSLRNGGNTEAFFGQGTRLTVV.

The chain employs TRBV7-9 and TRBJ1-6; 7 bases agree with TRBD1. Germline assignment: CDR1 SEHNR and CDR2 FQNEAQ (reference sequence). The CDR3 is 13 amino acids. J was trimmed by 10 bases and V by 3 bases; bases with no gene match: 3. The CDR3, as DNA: TGTGCCAGCAGCTTCGACAGGGACTCACCCCTCCACTTT. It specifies CASSFDRDSPLHF. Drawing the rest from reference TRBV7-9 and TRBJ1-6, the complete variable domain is DTGVSQNPRHKITKRGQNVTFRCDPISEHNRLYWYRQTLGQGPEFLTYFQNEAQLEKSRLLSDRFSAERPKGSFSTLEIQRTEQGDSAMYLCASSFDRDSPLHFGNGTRLTVT.

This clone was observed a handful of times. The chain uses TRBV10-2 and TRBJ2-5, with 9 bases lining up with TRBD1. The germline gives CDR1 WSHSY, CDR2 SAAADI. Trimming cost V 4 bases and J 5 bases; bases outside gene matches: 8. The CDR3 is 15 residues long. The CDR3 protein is CASSGVDRGYETQYF. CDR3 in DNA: TGCGCCAGCAGTGGAGTTGACAGGGGGTATGAGACCCAGTACTTC.

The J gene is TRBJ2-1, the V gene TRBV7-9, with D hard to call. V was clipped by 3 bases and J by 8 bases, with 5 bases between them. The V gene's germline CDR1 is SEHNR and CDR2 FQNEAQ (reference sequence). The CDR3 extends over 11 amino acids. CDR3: CASSFQDEQFF. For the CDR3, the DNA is TGTGCCAGCAGCTTTCAGGATGAGCAGTTCTTC.

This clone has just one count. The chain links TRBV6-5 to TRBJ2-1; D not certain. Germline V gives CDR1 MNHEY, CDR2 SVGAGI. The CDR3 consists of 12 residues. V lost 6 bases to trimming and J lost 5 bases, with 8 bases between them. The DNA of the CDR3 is TGTGCCAGCAGAGGCCAAAACAATGAGCAGTTCTTC. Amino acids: CASRGQNNEQFF.

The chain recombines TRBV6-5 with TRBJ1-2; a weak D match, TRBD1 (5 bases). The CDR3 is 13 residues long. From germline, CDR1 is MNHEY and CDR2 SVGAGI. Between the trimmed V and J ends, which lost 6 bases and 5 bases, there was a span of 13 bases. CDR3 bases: TGTGCCAGCAGGACCGGGACGGAATATGGCTACACCTTC. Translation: CASRTGTEYGYTF.

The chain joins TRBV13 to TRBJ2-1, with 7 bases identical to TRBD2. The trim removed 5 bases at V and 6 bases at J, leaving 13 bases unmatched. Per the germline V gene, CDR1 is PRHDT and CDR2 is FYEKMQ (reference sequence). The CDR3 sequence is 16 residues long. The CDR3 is CASSPPPLSGGNEQFF. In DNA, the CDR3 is TGTGCCAGCAGCCCCCCACCACTCTCGGGGGGCAATGAGCAGTTCTTC.

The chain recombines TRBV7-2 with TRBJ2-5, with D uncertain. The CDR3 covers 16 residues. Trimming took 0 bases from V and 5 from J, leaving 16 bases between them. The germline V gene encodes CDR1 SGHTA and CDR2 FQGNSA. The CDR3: CASSLALSGPAETQYF. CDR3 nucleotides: TGTGCCAGCAGCTTAGCGCTGTCCGGGCCAGCTGAGACCCAGTACTTC.

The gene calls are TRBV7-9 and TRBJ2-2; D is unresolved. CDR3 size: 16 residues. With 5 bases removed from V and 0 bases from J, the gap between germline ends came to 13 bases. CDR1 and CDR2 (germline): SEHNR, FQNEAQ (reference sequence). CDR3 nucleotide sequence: TGTGCCAGCAGCCAACCAGGTGGATCGAACACCGGGGAGCTGTTTTTT. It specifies CASSQPGGSNTGELFF.

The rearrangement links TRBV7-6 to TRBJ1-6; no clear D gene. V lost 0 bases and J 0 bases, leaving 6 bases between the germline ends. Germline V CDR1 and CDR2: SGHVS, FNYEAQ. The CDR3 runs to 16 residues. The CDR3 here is CASSLAASSYNSPLHF. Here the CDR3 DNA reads TGTGCCAGCAGCTTAGCGGCGAGCTCCTATAATTCACCCCTCCACTTT.

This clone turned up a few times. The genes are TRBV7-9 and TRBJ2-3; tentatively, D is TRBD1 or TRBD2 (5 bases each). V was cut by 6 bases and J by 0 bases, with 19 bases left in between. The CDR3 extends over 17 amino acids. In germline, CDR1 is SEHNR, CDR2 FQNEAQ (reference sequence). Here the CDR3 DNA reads TGTGCCAGCAGGGGACCCTGGAGCAGCCCTAGCACAGATACGCAGTATTTT. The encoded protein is CASRGPWSSPSTDTQYF.

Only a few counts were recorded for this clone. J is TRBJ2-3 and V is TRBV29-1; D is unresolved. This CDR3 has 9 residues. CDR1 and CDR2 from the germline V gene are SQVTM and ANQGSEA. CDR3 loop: CRGWDTQYF. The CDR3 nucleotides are TGCAGGGGTTGGGATACGCAGTATTTT.

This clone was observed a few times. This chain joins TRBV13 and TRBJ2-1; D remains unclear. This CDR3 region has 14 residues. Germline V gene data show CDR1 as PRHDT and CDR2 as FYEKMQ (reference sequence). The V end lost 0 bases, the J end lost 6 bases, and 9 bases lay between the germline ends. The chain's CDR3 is CASSLGRGLNEQFF. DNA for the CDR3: TGTGCCAGCAGCTTAGGCCGAGGCCTCAATGAGCAGTTCTTC.

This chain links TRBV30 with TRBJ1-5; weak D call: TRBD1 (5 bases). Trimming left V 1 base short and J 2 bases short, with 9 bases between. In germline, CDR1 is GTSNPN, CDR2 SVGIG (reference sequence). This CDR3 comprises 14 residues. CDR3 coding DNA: TGTGCCTGGAGTGATCTGGGGGGCAATCAGCCCCAGCATTTT. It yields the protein CAWSDLGGNQPQHF.

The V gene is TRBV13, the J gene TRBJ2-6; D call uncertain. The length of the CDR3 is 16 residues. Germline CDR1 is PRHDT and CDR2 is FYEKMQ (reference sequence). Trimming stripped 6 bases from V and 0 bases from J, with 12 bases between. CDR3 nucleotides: TGTGCCAGCAGTATGACCGCAAGCTCTGGGGCCAACGTCCTGACTTTC. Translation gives CASSMTASSGANVLTF.

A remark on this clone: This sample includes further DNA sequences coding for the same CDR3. In DNA, the CDR3 is TGTGCCAGTAAACGGGGTGGCTACACCTTC. Protein sequence: CASKRGGYTF. The V gene is TRBV9, the J gene TRBJ1-2; D gene unclear. The CDR3 has 10 amino acids. Germline CDR1 and CDR2: SGDLS and YYNGEE. V dropped 8 bases and J dropped 7 bases, with 9 bases sitting between them. Full variable domain (outside the CDR3, taken from reference TRBV9 and TRBJ1-2): DSGVTQTPKHLITATGQRVTLRCSPRSGDLSVYWYQQSLDQGLQFLIQYYNGEERAKGNILERFSAQQFPDLHSELNLSSLELGDSALYFCASKRGGYTFGSGTRLTVV.

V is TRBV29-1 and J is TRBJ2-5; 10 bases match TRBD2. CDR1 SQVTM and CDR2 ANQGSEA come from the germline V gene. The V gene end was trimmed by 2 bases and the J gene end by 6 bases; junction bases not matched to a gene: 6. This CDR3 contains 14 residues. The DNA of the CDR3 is TGCAGCGTTGAACTAGCGGGGGTAAGGAAGACCCAGTACTTC. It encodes CSVELAGVRKTQYF.

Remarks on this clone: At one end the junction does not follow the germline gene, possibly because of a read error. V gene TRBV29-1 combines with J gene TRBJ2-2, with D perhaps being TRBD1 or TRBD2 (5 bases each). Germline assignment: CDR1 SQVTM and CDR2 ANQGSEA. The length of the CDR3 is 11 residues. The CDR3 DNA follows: TGCAGCGCCATAGGGGCCGGGGAGCTGCTTTTT. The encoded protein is CSAIGAGELLF.

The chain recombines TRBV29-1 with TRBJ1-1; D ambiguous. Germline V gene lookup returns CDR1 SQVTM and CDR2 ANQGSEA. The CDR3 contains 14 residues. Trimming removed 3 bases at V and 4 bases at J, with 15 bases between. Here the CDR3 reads CSVDPSGGLTEAFF. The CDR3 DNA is TGCAGCGTTGACCCCTCGGGAGGGCTCACTGAAGCTTTCTTT.